The present T cell receptor beta chain was sequenced within a study of identical twins. Whole-study results and caveats: Models, which agreed with sharing between unrelated individuals, nonetheless underestimated the out-of-frame TCR alpha sharing seen in monozygotic twins. Researchers reported excess low generation probability among twin-shared out-of-frame alpha sequences.

One entry per CDR3 protein, called by TCRdb with MiXCR from the 5' RACE reads. This sample carries 650,000 to 750,000 distinct CDR3 sequences, around 20% of them seen once, and the ten largest clones take roughly 4%. Of note for this clonotype: Its target is unknown.

Germline V lookup: CDR1 SQVTM, CDR2 ANQGSEA. The CDR3 sequence is 12 residues long. J was trimmed by 2 bases and V by 7 bases; bases with no gene match: 4. The same specimen was also included in a second study, on T cells expressing NK-cell markers. As reported in that work: Of the CD8+ T cells in six donors, roughly 1.0-7.5% belonged to dominant NKG2C+ clonotypes. In a few donors, dominant clonotypes made up about 28.3-65% of CD3+CD56-NKG2C+ cells.

The genes are TRBV29-1 and TRBJ1-2, with 7 bases fitting TRBD1. This receptor was obtained from a woman between 18 and 30 years old in good health. The sample was PBMCs. This CDR3 is CSGQQGNYGYTF. CDR3 DNA sequence: TGCAGCGGCCAACAGGGGAACTATGGCTACACCTTC.